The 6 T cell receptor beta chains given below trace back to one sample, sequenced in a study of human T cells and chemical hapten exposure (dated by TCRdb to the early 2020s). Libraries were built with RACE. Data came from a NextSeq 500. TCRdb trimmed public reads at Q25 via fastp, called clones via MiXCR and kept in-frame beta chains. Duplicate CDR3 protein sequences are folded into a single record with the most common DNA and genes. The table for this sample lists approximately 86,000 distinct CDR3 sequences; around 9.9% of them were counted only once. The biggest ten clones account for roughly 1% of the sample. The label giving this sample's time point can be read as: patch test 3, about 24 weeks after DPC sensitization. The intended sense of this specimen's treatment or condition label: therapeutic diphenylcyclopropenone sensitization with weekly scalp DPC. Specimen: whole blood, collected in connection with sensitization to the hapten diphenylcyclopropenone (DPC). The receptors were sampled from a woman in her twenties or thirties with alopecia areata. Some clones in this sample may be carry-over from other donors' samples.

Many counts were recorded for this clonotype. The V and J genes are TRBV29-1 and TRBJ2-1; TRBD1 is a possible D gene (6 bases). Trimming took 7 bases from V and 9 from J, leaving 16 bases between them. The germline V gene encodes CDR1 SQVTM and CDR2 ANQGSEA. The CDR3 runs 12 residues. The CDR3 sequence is CSGVGGRAEQFF. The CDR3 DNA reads TGCAGCGGGGTTGGGGGCCGGGCTGAGCAGTTCTTC.

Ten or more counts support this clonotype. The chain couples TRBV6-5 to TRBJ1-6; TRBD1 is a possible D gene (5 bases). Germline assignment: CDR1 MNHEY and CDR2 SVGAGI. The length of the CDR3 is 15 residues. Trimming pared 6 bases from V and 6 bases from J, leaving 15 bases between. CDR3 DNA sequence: TGTGCCAGCAGCCGCCGCCGGGACCCTAATTCACCCCTCCACTTT. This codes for CASSRRRDPNSPLHF.

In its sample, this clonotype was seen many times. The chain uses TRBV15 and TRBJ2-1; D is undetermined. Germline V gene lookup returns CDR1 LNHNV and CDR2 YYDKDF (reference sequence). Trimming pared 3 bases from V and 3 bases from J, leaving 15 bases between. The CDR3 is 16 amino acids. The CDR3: CATSRMSSSSYNEQFF. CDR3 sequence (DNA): TGTGCCACCAGCAGGATGAGTAGTAGTAGCTACAATGAGCAGTTCTTC.

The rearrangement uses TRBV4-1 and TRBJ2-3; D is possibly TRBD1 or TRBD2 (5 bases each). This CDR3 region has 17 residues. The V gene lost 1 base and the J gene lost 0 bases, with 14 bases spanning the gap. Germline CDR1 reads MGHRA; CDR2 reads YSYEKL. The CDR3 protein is CASSQAPGDPSTDTQYF. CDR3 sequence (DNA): TGCGCCAGCAGCCAAGCCCCCGGGGACCCTAGCACAGATACGCAGTATTTT.

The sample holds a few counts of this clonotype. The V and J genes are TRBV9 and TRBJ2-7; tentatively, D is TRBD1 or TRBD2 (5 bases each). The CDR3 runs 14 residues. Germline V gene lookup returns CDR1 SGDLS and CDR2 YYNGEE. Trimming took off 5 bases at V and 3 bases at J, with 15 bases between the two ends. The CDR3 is CASSAGDQNYEQYF. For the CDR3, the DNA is TGTGCCAGCAGTGCCGGGGACCAAAACTACGAGCAGTACTTC.

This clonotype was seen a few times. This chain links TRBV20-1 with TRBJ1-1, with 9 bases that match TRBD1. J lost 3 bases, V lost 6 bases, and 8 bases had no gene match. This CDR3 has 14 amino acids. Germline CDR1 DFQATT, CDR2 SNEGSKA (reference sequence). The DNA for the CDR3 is TGCAGTGCCAAAAGACAGGGGGGACACACTGAAGCTTTCTTT. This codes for CSAKRQGGHTEAFF.